These 9 T cell receptor beta chains originate from one sample sequenced in a study of T cell clonotyping in hematopoietic cell transplantation. Sequencing was performed with immunoSEQ multiplex PCR; in TCRdb, only in-frame clones are kept and a portion is missing. Of about 41,000 clones listed, 85% are singletons. The time point was: recipient sample about 28 days before transplant, after cytoreduction. The sample in question was peripheral blood mononuclear cells, obtained before stem cell transplant. The receptors were sampled from a man in his sixties with acute myeloid leukemia. Some clones in this sample may be carry-over from other donors' samples.

This clone is medium-sized (0.01 to 0.1%) in the sample. The chain uses TRBV10-3 and TRBJ2-7, with 7 bases fitting TRBD1. The germline V gene encodes CDR1 ENHRY and CDR2 SYGVKD. V shed 8 bases and J 3 bases; nucleotides not matched to a gene: 7. This CDR3 has 13 residues. CDR3 in DNA: TGTGCCATCGGGCTGGGACAGAACTACGAGCAGTACTTC. Translated: CAIGLGQNYEQYF.

The chain is built from TRBV7-2 and TRBJ2-5; 7 bases are shared with TRBD1. J gave up 4 bases and V 0 bases, and 2 bases lay outside the gene matches. Looked up from germline, CDR1 is SGHTA and CDR2 is FQGNSA. This CDR3 has 14 residues. The CDR3 DNA reads TGTGCCAGCAGCTTAGCAGGGGGCAGAGAGACCCAGTACTTC. It yields the protein CASSLAGGRETQYF.

The CDR3 nucleotides are TGTGCCAGTAGCCCATTCCCGGGACAGGGGCCTCAGCCCCAGCATTTT. Its protein product is CASSPFPGQGPQPQHF. This rearrangement joins TRBV19 to TRBJ1-5; 10 bases map to TRBD1. The V gene end was trimmed by 6 bases and the J gene end by 6 bases; junction bases not matched to a gene: 11. Germline V gene data show CDR1 as LNHDA and CDR2 as SQIVND (reference sequence). CDR3 length: 16 amino acids.

This clone has just a few counts. This chain uses TRBV7-8 with TRBJ1-6, with D possibly TRBD1 on 5 matching bases. This CDR3 comprises 14 residues. Trimming stripped 1 base from V and 5 bases from J, with 6 bases between. CDR1 and CDR2 from the germline V gene are SGHVS and FQNEAQ. CDR3 amino acids: CASSLEGDNSPLHF. The CDR3 bases are TGTGCCAGCAGCTTAGAAGGGGATAATTCACCCCTCCACTTT.

The chain has TRBV7-2 and TRBJ2-1, with D possibly matching TRBD2 (5 bases). Germline-derived CDR1 and CDR2 are SGHTA and FQGNSA. Trimming removed 2 bases from V and 5 bases from J, with 10 bases in between. This CDR3 has 14 residues. CDR3 loop: CASSLSGLNNEQFF. DNA of the CDR3: TGTGCCAGCAGCTTATCCGGACTGAACAATGAGCAGTTCTTC.

This sequence joins TRBV9 and TRBJ2-7, with D unclear. This CDR3 comprises 16 residues. Germline V gives CDR1 SGDLS, CDR2 YYNGEE. Trimming left V 4 bases short and J 4 bases short, with 21 bases between. The CDR3 DNA follows: TGTGCCAGCAGCCCTCGACTGGGTGCGGTCCTTTACGAGCAGTACTTC. Protein sequence: CASSPRLGAVLYEQYF. Filled out from reference TRBV9 and TRBJ2-7, the complete variable domain reads DSGVTQTPKHLITATGQRVTLRCSPRSGDLSVYWYQQSLDQGLQFLIQYYNGEERAKGNILERFSAQQFPDLHSELNLSSLELGDSALYFCASSPRLGAVLYEQYFGPGTRLTVT.

V and J are TRBV9 and TRBJ1-1; possibly TRBD1 for D (5 bases). V shed 4 bases and J shed 1 base, with 11 bases lying between them. CDR1 is SGDLS, CDR2 YYNGEE, per germline. This CDR3 comprises 14 residues. In nucleotides, the CDR3 is TGTGCCAGCAGCACACTTACAGGGAACACTGAAGCTTTCTTT. It encodes CASSTLTGNTEAFF.

The gene calls are TRBV5-1 and TRBJ2-7; TRBD1 aligns across 8 bases. The V and J ends lost 0 bases and 2 bases, in that order; junction bases with no gene match: 4. CDR1 and CDR2 (germline): SGHRS, YFSETQ. This CDR3 contains 15 residues. This chain's CDR3 is CASSLAGGEAYEQYF. The CDR3 DNA reads TGCGCCAGCAGCTTGGCAGGGGGCGAGGCCTACGAGCAGTACTTC.

J is TRBJ1-1 and V is TRBV4-2; 9 bases match TRBD1. Germline V gene sequence: CDR1 LGHNA, CDR2 YNFKEQ. With V trimmed by 4 bases and J by 3 bases, 6 bases remained unmatched. The CDR3 is 15 amino acids. The CDR3 is CASSPQTGGYTEAFF. CDR3 nucleotides: TGTGCCAGCAGCCCCCAGACAGGGGGGTACACTGAAGCTTTCTTT.